One sample yielded the 15 T cell receptor beta chains listed below, sequenced in a study of shared clonotypes between healthy human individuals. This table comes from immunoSEQ multiplex PCR, and its TCRdb copy is limited to in-frame clones, with some not included. The data show roughly 2 million clones, around 95% seen once. The specimen sequenced was naive CD4+ T cells sorted from blood. Subset meaning: CD45RA+ positively selected. All receptors derive from a man younger than 35 in good health.

The chain uses TRBV7-8 and TRBJ2-2, with D perhaps assigned TRBD1 or TRBD2 (5 bases each). Trimming shortened V by 3 bases and J by 2 bases, and 10 bases separated the two germline ends. Germline assignment: CDR1 SGHVS and CDR2 FQNEAQ. CDR3 length equals 15 residues. The CDR3 spells CASSFSGPNTGELFF. DNA for the CDR3: TGTGCCAGCAGCTTCTCGGGGCCCAACACCGGGGAGCTGTTTTTT.

This chain connects TRBV5-5 to TRBJ2-7; 13 bases are shared with TRBD2. Germline-derived CDR1 and CDR2 are SGHKS and YYEKEE (reference sequence). The length of the CDR3 is 17 residues. V trimming: 1 base; J trimming: 2 bases; junction bases outside the gene matches: 6. CDR3 nucleotide sequence: TGTGCCAGCAGCTTGTTGACTAGCGGGGGGCCGACCTACGAGCAGTACTTC. Protein product: CASSLLTSGGPTYEQYF.

The chain links TRBV27 to TRBJ1-1; 12 bases align to TRBD1. This CDR3 is built from 17 residues. J was trimmed by 0 bases and V by 5 bases; bases with no gene match: 7. Germline values: CDR1 MNHEY, CDR2 SMNVEV (reference sequence). The CDR3 loop reads CASSLGQGARMNTEAFF. Written as DNA, the CDR3 is TGTGCCAGCAGTCTGGGACAGGGGGCGAGGATGAACACTGAAGCTTTCTTT.

CDR3 sequence reads: CAWSFQSPAGEKLFF. CDR3 in DNA: TGTGCCTGGAGTTTCCAGAGCCCCGCGGGTGAAAAACTGTTTTTT. The chain uses TRBV30 and TRBJ1-4, with no clear D. Trimming took 2 bases from V and 7 from J, leaving 17 bases between them. The CDR3 totals 15 residues. Germline-derived CDR1 and CDR2 are GTSNPN and SVGIG (reference sequence).

This chain uses TRBV6-5 with TRBJ2-5, with D maybe TRBD2 (5 bases). The CDR3 spans 15 residues. Per germline, CDR1 MNHEY and CDR2 SVGAGI. V lost 2 bases and J 3 bases, leaving 13 bases between the germline ends. CDR3: CASSYAWSGKETQYF. The DNA for the CDR3 is TGTGCCAGCAGTTACGCGTGGTCGGGGAAAGAGACCCAGTACTTC.

This clone has just one count. This sample also contains other DNA sequences that code for the same CDR3. The V and J genes are TRBV5-6 and TRBJ1-1; no reliable D call. The CDR3 is 14 amino acids. Germline V lookup: CDR1 SGHDT, CDR2 YYEEEE. Trimming removed 0 bases from V and 0 bases from J, with 6 bases in between. This CDR3 is CASSLGQMNTEAFF. In nucleotides, the CDR3 is TGTGCCAGCAGCTTGGGACAAATGAACACTGAAGCTTTCTTT.

This sequence joins TRBV25-1 and TRBJ1-5; TRBD1 matches 8 bases. Germline CDR1 is MGHDK and CDR2 is SYGVNS. The length of the CDR3 is 17 residues. The ends lost 6 bases at V and 4 bases at J; junction bases unmatched: 14. The CDR3 nucleotides read TGTGCCAGCAGGAATGGGAGACAGGGGTGTTGGAATCAGCCCCAGCATTTT. Amino acid sequence: CASRNGRQGCWNQPQHF.

J is TRBJ2-5 and V is TRBV6-6, with D perhaps TRBD1 (6 bases). The V and J ends lost 2 bases and 4 bases respectively, with 17 bases between them. This CDR3 comprises 16 residues. Germline lookup yields CDR1 MNHNY and CDR2 SVGAGI (reference sequence). CDR3 in DNA: TGTGCCAGCAGTTACGGGGTTTCAGGGGCTCTAGAGACCCAGTACTTC. Protein sequence: CASSYGVSGALETQYF.

V and J are TRBV25-1 and TRBJ1-2; D may be TRBD1 (5 bases). CDR1 is MGHDK, CDR2 SYGVNS, per germline. The V end lost 2 bases, the J end lost 4 bases, and 11 bases lay between the germline ends. CDR3 length equals 14 residues. In DNA form, the CDR3 reads TGTGCCAGCAGTGAACGAGGGGCGGGCTATGGCTACACCTTC. It is translated as CASSERGAGYGYTF.

This clone was counted once. The V call is TRBV9, the J call TRBJ2-3, with D hard to call. Germline CDR1 and CDR2: SGDLS and YYNGEE. The CDR3 contains 17 residues. Trimming took off 4 bases at V and 2 bases at J, with 20 bases between the two ends. In DNA, the CDR3 is TGTGCCAGCAGCCCCACCAATCGAGGACCCCTCACAGATACGCAGTATTTT. Amino acids: CASSPTNRGPLTDTQYF. Using reference TRBV9 and TRBJ2-3 for the parts outside the CDR3, the full variable domain is DSGVTQTPKHLITATGQRVTLRCSPRSGDLSVYWYQQSLDQGLQFLIQYYNGEERAKGNILERFSAQQFPDLHSELNLSSLELGDSALYFCASSPTNRGPLTDTQYFGPGTRLTVL.

The chain recombines TRBV19 with TRBJ1-5; 9 bases align to TRBD1. Per germline, CDR1 LNHDA and CDR2 SQIVND (reference sequence). This CDR3 comprises 17 residues. V trimming: 10 bases; J trimming: 2 bases; junction bases outside the gene matches: 15. The CDR3 coding sequence is TGTGCCACCACAGGGACAGGGACCACCCTTGGCAATCAGCCCCAGCATTTT. Translation: CATTGTGTTLGNQPQHF.

The V and J genes are TRBV4-1 and TRBJ2-5, with 7 bases identical to TRBD2. The V gene's germline CDR1 is MGHRA and CDR2 YSYEKL. Unmatched junction bases numbered 4, after V lost 1 base and J lost 2 bases. The CDR3 spans 15 residues. The CDR3 here is CASSQVGTTQETQYF. The CDR3, as DNA: TGCGCCAGCAGCCAAGTGGGGACTACACAAGAGACCCAGTACTTC.

The V and J genes are TRBV11-3 and TRBJ2-3; no definite D call. The V end was cut by 6 bases, the J end by 2 bases, with 15 bases between. From germline, CDR1 is SGHNT and CDR2 YENEEA. This CDR3 has 15 residues. The CDR3 DNA reads as TGTGCCAGCAGTCAAATTGGGTCGGCCACAGATACGCAGTATTTT. The encoded protein is CASSQIGSATDTQYF.

This rearrangement joins TRBV5-1 to TRBJ2-7, with 9 bases fitting TRBD1. The junction had 12 bases not matched to a gene; V was cut back by 4 bases and J by 7 bases. This CDR3 is built from 15 residues. Germline V gene data show CDR1 as SGHRS and CDR2 as YFSETQ. CDR3 amino acids: CASSLTPGQGREQYF. As DNA, the CDR3 is TGCGCCAGCAGCCTCACCCCGGGACAGGGACGGGAGCAGTACTTC.

In regard to this clone: Other nucleotide sequences from this sample produce the same CDR3. The chain links TRBV29-1 to TRBJ1-1; 8 nucleotides align to TRBD1. Germline lookup yields CDR1 SQVTM and CDR2 ANQGSEA. V lost 6 bases, J lost 3 bases, and 3 bases stayed unmatched. The CDR3 covers 12 residues. CDR3 loop: CSVGQGDTEAFF. CDR3 DNA: TGCAGCGTCGGACAGGGTGACACTGAAGCTTTCTTT. Using reference TRBV29-1 and TRBJ1-1 for the parts outside the CDR3, the full variable domain is SAVISQKPSRDICQRGTSLTIQCQVDSQVTMMFWYRQQPGQSLTLIATANQGSEATYESGFVIDKFPISRPNLTFSTLTVSNMSPEDSSIYLCSVGQGDTEAFFGQGTRLTVV.